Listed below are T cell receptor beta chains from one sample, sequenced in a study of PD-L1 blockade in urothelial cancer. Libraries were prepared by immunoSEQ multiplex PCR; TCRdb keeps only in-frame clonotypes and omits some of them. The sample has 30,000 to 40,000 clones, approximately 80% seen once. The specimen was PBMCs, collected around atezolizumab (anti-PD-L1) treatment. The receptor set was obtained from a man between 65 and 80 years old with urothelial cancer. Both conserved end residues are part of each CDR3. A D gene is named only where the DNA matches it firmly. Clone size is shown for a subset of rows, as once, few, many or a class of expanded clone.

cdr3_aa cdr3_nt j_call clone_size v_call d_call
CASSLDGKDQPQHF TGTGCCAGCAGCTTAGATGGCAAAGATCAGCCCCAGCATTTT TRBJ1-5 . TRBV11-2 .
CASTGGWSYEQYF TGTGCCAGCACGGGGGGCTGGTCCTACGAGCAGTACTTC TRBJ2-7 . TRBV28 .
CASSYRTSREQYF TGTGCCAGCAGCTATCGGACTTCTCGCGAGCAGTACTTC TRBJ2-7 . TRBV7-2 .
CAIRTTGSGGISYEQYF TGTGCCATCAGGACTACAGGGAGCGGGGGGATCTCCTACGAGCAGTACTTC TRBJ2-7 . TRBV10-3 TRBD2
CASSQGQGTYEQYF TGTGCCAGCAGCCAAGGGCAGGGGACCTACGAGCAGTACTTC TRBJ2-7 . TRBV4-2 .
CASSPTGNYGYTF TGTGCCAGCAGCCCGACAGGAAACTATGGCTACACCTTC TRBJ1-2 . TRBV11-1 .
CASSASGTGAKPDTQYF TGTGCCAGCAGTGCCTCTGGTACAGGGGCTAAGCCCGATACGCAGTATTTT TRBJ2-3 . TRBV6-1 TRBD1
CASSLRDYTYNEQFF TGTGCCAGCAGCTTGAGGGACTATACGTACAATGAGCAGTTCTTC TRBJ2-1 . TRBV5-6 TRBD2
CASSLGLAGVKDEQYF TGTGCCAGCAGTCTCGGACTAGCGGGAGTGAAGGACGAGCAGTACTTC TRBJ2-7 once TRBV28 TRBD2
CASSLRFGGFSDSYEQYF TGTGCCAGCAGCTTAAGGTTCGGTGGTTTTAGCGACTCCTACGAGCAGTACTTC TRBJ2-7 . TRBV7-8 .
CASSADRDADTQYF TGTGCCAGCAGCGCGGACAGGGATGCAGATACGCAGTATTTT TRBJ2-3 . TRBV25-1 TRBD1
CASSSDRVLGYGYTF TGTGCCAGCAGCTCTGACAGGGTTTTGGGCTATGGCTACACCTTC TRBJ1-2 . TRBV13 TRBD1
CASSLFRSYEQYF TGTGCCAGCAGCTTGTTTCGCAGCTACGAGCAGTACTTC TRBJ2-7 . TRBV5-6 .
CASAYGEYGYTF TGTGCCAGCGCCTACGGGGAGTATGGCTACACCTTC TRBJ1-2 . TRBV28 .
CAWMQAGRSGNTIYF TGTGCCTGGATGCAGGCAGGCCGCTCTGGAAACACCATATATTTT TRBJ1-3 . TRBV30 .